The 2 T cell receptor beta chains in this list originate from one sample, sequenced in a study of graft-versus-host responses after intestinal transplantation. These receptors are not linked to any known antigen. Clones were sequenced by immunoSEQ multiplex PCR, and TCRdb holds only the in-frame ones, with some missing. Among tens of thousands of clones listed, approximately 94% were seen once. The sequencing used unstimulated CD8+ T cells sorted from spleen or lymph node cells, collected before intestinal transplant. The origin of the receptors is a human donor who received an intestinal transplant.

The gene calls are TRBV5-8 and TRBJ1-1; the match to TRBD1 covers 7 bases. Germline V gene data show CDR1 as SGHTS and CDR2 as YDEGEE. After removal of 0 bases from V and 4 bases from J, the junction contained 9 bases not matched to a gene. The CDR3 is 16 residues long. CDR3 region: CASSLVGQGVVTEAFF. Here the CDR3 DNA reads TGTGCCAGCAGCTTGGTAGGGCAGGGGGTGGTCACTGAAGCTTTCTTT.

The chain combines TRBV4-1 with TRBJ2-7, with 7 bases identical to TRBD1. The CDR3 totals 14 residues. The V segment lost 4 bases and the J segment 2 bases; nucleotides outside the gene matches: 5. Per the germline V gene, CDR1 is MGHRA and CDR2 is YSYEKL. This CDR3 reads CASSPGQRAYEQYF. The CDR3, as DNA: TGCGCCAGCAGCCCGGGACAGAGAGCCTACGAGCAGTACTTC.